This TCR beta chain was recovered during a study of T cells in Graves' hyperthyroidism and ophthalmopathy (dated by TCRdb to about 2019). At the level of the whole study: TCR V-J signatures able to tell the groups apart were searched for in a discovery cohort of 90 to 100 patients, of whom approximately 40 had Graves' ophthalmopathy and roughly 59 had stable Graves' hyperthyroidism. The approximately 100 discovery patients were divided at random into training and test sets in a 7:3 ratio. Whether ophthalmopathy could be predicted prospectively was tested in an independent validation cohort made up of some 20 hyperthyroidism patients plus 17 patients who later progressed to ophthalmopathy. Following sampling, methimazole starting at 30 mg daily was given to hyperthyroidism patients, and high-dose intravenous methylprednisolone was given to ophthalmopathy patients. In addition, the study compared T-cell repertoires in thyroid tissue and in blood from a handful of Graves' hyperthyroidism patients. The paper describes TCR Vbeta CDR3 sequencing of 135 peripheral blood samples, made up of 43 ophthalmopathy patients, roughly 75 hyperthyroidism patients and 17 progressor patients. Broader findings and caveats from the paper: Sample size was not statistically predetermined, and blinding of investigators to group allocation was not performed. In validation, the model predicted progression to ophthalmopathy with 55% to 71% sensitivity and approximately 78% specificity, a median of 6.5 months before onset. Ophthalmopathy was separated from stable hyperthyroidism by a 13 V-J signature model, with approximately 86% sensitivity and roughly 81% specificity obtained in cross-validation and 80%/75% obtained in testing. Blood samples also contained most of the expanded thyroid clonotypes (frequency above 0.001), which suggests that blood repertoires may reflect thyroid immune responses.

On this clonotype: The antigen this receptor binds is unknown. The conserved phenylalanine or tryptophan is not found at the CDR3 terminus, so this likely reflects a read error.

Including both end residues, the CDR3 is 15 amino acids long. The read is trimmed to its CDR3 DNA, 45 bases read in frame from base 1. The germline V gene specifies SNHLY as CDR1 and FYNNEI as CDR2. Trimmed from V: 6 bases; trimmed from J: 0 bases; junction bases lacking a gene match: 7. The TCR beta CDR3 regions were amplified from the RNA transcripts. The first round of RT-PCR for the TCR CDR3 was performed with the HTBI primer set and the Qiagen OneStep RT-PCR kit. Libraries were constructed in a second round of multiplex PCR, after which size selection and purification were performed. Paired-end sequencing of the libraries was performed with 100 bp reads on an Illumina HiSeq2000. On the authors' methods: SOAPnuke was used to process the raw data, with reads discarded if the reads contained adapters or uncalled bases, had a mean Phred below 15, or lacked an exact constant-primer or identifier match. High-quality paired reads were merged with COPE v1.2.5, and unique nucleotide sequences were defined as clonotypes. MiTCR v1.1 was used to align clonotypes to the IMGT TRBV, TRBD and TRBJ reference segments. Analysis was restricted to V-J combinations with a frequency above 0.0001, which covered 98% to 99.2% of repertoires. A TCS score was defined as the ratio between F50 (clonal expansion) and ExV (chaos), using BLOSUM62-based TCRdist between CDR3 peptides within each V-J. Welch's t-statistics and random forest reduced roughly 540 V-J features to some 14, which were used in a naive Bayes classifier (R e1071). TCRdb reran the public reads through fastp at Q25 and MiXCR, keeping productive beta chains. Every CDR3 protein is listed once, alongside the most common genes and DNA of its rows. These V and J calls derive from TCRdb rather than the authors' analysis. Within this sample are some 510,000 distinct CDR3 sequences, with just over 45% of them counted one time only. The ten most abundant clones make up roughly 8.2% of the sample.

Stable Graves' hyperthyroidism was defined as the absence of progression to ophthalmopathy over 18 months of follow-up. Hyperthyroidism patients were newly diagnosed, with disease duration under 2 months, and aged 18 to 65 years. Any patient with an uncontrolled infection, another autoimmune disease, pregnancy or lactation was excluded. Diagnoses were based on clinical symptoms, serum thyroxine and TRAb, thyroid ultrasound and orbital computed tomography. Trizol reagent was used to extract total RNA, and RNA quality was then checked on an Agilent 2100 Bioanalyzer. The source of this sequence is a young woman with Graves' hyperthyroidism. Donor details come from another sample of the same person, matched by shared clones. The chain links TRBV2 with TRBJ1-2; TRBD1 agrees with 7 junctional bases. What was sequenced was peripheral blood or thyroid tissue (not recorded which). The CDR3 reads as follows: CASRDRDRANYGYTS. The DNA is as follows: TGTGCCAGCAGGGATCGCGACAGGGCTAACTATGGCTACACCTCC.